Shown below are 25 T cell receptor beta chains from a single sample sequenced in a study of regulatory T cells in long-lasting Graves disease. According to the study, TCR beta libraries were built with iRepertoire HTBI primers and CDR3-region Arm-PCR. TCRdb re-called the multiplex PCR reads with MiXCR, one entry per CDR3 protein. Here the sample spans a few hundred thousand distinct CDR3 sequences, around 13% being singletons. The time point: newly diagnosed GD, antithyroid drugs for less than 3 months. Extracted PBMC RNA gave rise to the TCR library. These same records also appear under a second study, on T cells in Graves' hyperthyroidism and ophthalmopathy.

Specimen: peripheral blood mononuclear cells (PBMCs), collected at new diagnosis, from a patient treated with antithyroid drugs. The source of these receptors is a woman in her forties or fifties with Graves disease.

The table lists this clonotype with a few counts. Since a much larger clone is just one base distant, this may be a read error. The CDR3 reads CASSVVRNTEAFF. For the CDR3, the DNA is TGTGCCAGCAGCGTAGTGAGGAACACTGAAGCTTTCTTT. The chain has TRBV9 and TRBJ1-1; D is unclear. Trimming removed 0 bases from V and 1 base from J, with 4 bases in between. This CDR3 has 13 residues. Germline-derived CDR1 and CDR2 are SGDLS and YYNGEE.

This clonotype was recorded a few times. The chain links TRBV4-1 to TRBJ1-3; no clear D gene. This CDR3 spans 16 amino acids. From germline, CDR1 is MGHRA and CDR2 YSYEKL. V gave up 0 bases and J gave up 4 bases, with 13 bases separating them. The CDR3 spells CASSQDGASGGNTIYF. The CDR3 coding sequence is TGCGCCAGCAGCCAAGATGGCGCGAGTGGAGGAAACACCATATATTTT.

There are many counts of this clonotype. J is TRBJ1-2 and V is TRBV3-1; the D is unclear. CDR3 length: 14 amino acids. In germline, CDR1 is LGHDT, CDR2 YNNKEL (reference sequence). The V end was cut by 4 bases, the J end by 4 bases, with 13 bases between. This CDR3 reads CASSRSDGFYGYTF. The DNA for the CDR3 is TGTGCCAGCAGCCGATCGGACGGGTTCTATGGCTACACCTTC.

There are many counts of this clonotype. The chain employs TRBV2 and TRBJ2-7, with TRBD1 as a possible D gene (7 bases). Germline CDR1 is SNHLY and CDR2 is FYNNEI. V lost 9 bases and J 0 bases, leaving 21 bases between the germline ends. The CDR3 is 16 amino acids. CDR3 sequence reads: CASGGGTENASYEQYF. The CDR3 coding sequence is TGTGCCAGTGGAGGCGGGACAGAAAACGCCTCCTACGAGCAGTACTTC.

This chain links TRBV10-3 with TRBJ2-7; D tentatively reads TRBD1 or TRBD2 (6 bases each). This CDR3 spans 15 amino acids. Looked up from germline, CDR1 is ENHRY and CDR2 is SYGVKD. V shed 0 bases and J shed 6 bases, with 15 bases lying between them. Here the CDR3 reads CAISESGGTISEQYF. CDR3 DNA sequence: TGTGCCATCAGTGAGTCTGGCGGGACAATCTCCGAGCAGTACTTC.

V usage is TRBV6-1 and J usage is TRBJ2-5; the match to TRBD1 covers 7 bases. The germline CDR1 and CDR2 sequences are MNHNS and SASEGT. This CDR3 has 12 amino acids. J lost 5 bases, V lost 6 bases, and 3 bases had no gene match. The CDR3 bases are TGTGCCAGCAGCACAGGGGTGGAGACCCAGTACTTC. It translates to CASSTGVETQYF.

This clonotype was observed many times. V is TRBV20-1 and J is TRBJ2-3, with TRBD2 identical over 8 bases. This CDR3 has 14 residues. Germline CDR1 reads DFQATT; CDR2 reads SNEGSKA (reference sequence). J gave up 1 base and V 5 bases, and 5 bases lay outside the gene matches. DNA of the CDR3: TGCAGTGCTGACAGTAGCGGGGGCACAGATACGCAGTATTTT. Translating it yields CSADSSGGTDTQYF.

This clonotype was recorded many times. The genes are TRBV3-1 and TRBJ2-3; 11 bases are a match to TRBD2. This CDR3 has 19 amino acids. Germline trimming cut 2 bases from V and 2 bases from J; bases unmatched to any gene: 12. Germline V CDR1 and CDR2: LGHDT, YNNKEL (reference sequence). The CDR3 DNA reads TGTGCCAGCAGCCAACAACTTAGCGGGAGGGCTATTTCCACAGATACGCAGTATTTT. Translation: CASSQQLSGRAISTDTQYF.

This clonotype was detected many times. V gene TRBV7-8 combines with J gene TRBJ1-4; 7 bases map to TRBD1. The germline V gene encodes CDR1 SGHVS and CDR2 FQNEAQ. The CDR3 is 14 residues long. The ends lost 1 base at V and 8 bases at J; junction bases unmatched: 4. CDR3 residues: CASSLGQGREKLFF. In DNA, the CDR3 is TGTGCCAGCAGCTTAGGACAGGGAAGGGAAAAACTGTTTTTT.

The rearrangement joins TRBV5-1 to TRBJ2-2; 7 nucleotides match TRBD1. From germline, CDR1 is SGHRS and CDR2 YFSETQ. The CDR3 runs 15 residues. V was pared by 5 bases and J by 1 base, with 5 bases of the junction left unmatched. DNA for the CDR3: TGCGCCAGCAGAACGACAGGGTTGAACACCGGGGAGCTGTTTTTT. This gives the protein CASRTTGLNTGELFF.

The sample holds many counts of this clonotype. J is TRBJ2-1 and V is TRBV28, with 9 bases that match TRBD2. Trimming at V came to 11 bases and at J to 2 bases, leaving 7 bases not matched to a gene. The CDR3 has 14 residues. Per the germline V gene, CDR1 is MDHEN and CDR2 is SYDVKM. The CDR3 reads CASTLAGTYNEQFF. In DNA form, the CDR3 reads TGTGCCTCCACCCTAGCGGGAACCTACAATGAGCAGTTCTTC.

This clonotype was detected ten times or more. The chain is built from TRBV12-3 or TRBV12-4 and TRBJ1-1, with 9 bases fitting TRBD1. With 7 bases clipped from V and 5 bases from J, the junction kept 8 bases outside the gene matches. This CDR3 is built from 14 residues. CDR3 in DNA: TGTGCCAGCATCTACAGGGGGCCAGGTACTGAAGCTTTCTTT. It yields the protein CASIYRGPGTEAFF.

This clonotype was seen at least ten times. The rearrangement uses TRBV20-1 and TRBJ2-1, with D hard to call. The CDR3 contains 13 residues. Germline values: CDR1 DFQATT, CDR2 SNEGSKA (reference sequence). This CDR3 reads CRAARFPYNEQFF. The CDR3 nucleotides read TGCAGGGCCGCTAGATTCCCTTACAATGAGCAGTTCTTC.

This clonotype was counted between two and nine times. The V call is TRBV3-1, the J call TRBJ2-5; 7 positions agree with TRBD1. Trimming cost V 2 bases and J 5 bases; bases outside gene matches: 5. The CDR3 sequence is 14 residues long. Germline CDR1 is LGHDT and CDR2 is YNNKEL (reference sequence). The chain's CDR3 is CASSQKGGLETQYF. In DNA, the CDR3 is TGTGCCAGCAGCCAAAAAGGGGGCTTGGAGACCCAGTACTTC.

This clonotype was seen ten or more times. This chain connects TRBV2 to TRBJ2-3, with 7 bases fitting TRBD2. Germline-derived CDR1 and CDR2 are SNHLY and FYNNEI. The ends lost 2 bases at V and 2 bases at J; junction bases unmatched: 7. The CDR3 covers 16 residues. CDR3 coding DNA: TGTGCCAGCAGTGAATTTCCGAGCGGGGTCACAGATACGCAGTATTTT. It translates to CASSEFPSGVTDTQYF.

This clonotype was detected ten times or more. The J gene is TRBJ2-7, the V gene TRBV2; TRBD1 matches at 9 bases. CDR3 length: 13 amino acids. V lost 6 bases to trimming and J lost 5 bases; unmatched junction nucleotides: 5. CDR1 is SNHLY and CDR2 is FYNNEI in the germline V gene. The CDR3 protein is CASRRTGVNEQYF. For the CDR3, the DNA is TGTGCCAGCAGAAGGACAGGGGTAAACGAGCAGTACTTC.

This clonotype was found many times. The chain uses TRBV30 and TRBJ2-7; no clear D. This CDR3 has 11 residues. Trimming took 2 bases from V and 7 from J, leaving 9 bases between them. Germline values: CDR1 GTSNPN, CDR2 SVGIG (reference sequence). This chain's CDR3 is CAWSLIGEQYF. CDR3 nucleotides: TGTGCCTGGAGTCTTATAGGGGAGCAGTACTTC.

As regards this clonotype: A much larger clone lies a single base off, so this may be a read error. The chain uses TRBV12-3 or TRBV12-4 and TRBJ2-1; D is perhaps TRBD2 (6 bases). The germline V and J ends were trimmed by 5 bases and 10 bases, with 18 bases remaining between them. The CDR3 totals 14 residues. The CDR3 protein is CASSAGTAPYEQFF. CDR3 in DNA: TGTGCCAGCAGTGCGGGGACTGCGCCATACGAGCAGTTCTTC.

This clonotype was picked up a small number of times. The V gene is TRBV7-2, the J gene TRBJ2-4; D is perhaps TRBD1 or TRBD2 (5 bases each). Germline assignment: CDR1 SGHTA and CDR2 FQGNSA. This CDR3 has 13 amino acids. The V end lost 5 bases, the J end lost 5 bases, and 10 bases lay between the germline ends. CDR3 nucleotides: TGTGCCAGCAGCCGAGGGGTGCAAAACATTCAGTACTTC. It translates to CASSRGVQNIQYF.

This clonotype has at least ten counts. The chain couples TRBV29-1 to TRBJ2-3; the D gene is possibly TRBD2 (6 bases). Germline CDR1 and CDR2: SQVTM and ANQGSEA. There are 14 residues in the CDR3. The V gene lost 1 base and the J gene lost 2 bases, with 10 bases spanning the gap. CDR3: CSVEGRDLTDTQYF. The DNA of the CDR3 is TGCAGCGTTGAAGGGAGGGACCTCACAGATACGCAGTATTTT.

This clonotype was seen more than once but under ten times. The chain joins TRBV30 to TRBJ1-6, with 8 bases identical to TRBD1. This CDR3 is built from 14 residues. Germline CDR1 and CDR2: GTSNPN and SVGIG (reference sequence). Trimming took 6 bases from V and 9 from J; bases not matched to a gene: 10. CDR3 sequence: CACRGQGAGSPLHF. The CDR3 DNA is TGTGCCTGCCGTGGGCAGGGGGCTGGTTCACCCCTCCACTTT.

This clonotype came up many times. The V gene is TRBV2, the J gene TRBJ1-4; D gene unclear. The germline gives CDR1 SNHLY, CDR2 FYNNEI. The germline V and J ends were trimmed by 5 bases and 7 bases, with 2 bases remaining between them. This CDR3 comprises 10 residues. The CDR3 is CASSSEKLFF. The CDR3 DNA reads TGTGCCAGCAGTAGTGAAAAACTGTTTTTT.

This clonotype was seen at least ten times. The chain joins TRBV28 to TRBJ2-7, with a weak D call TRBD1 (5 bases). Deletions cut 6 bases from V and 7 bases from J, with 16 bases between. Germline CDR1 MDHEN, CDR2 SYDVKM. This CDR3 has 13 amino acids. The CDR3 DNA reads TGTGCCAGCAGGGCAACAGGATTATTGGAGCAGTACTTC. Translating gives CASRATGLLEQYF.

There are many counts of this clonotype. The chain recombines TRBV28 with TRBJ1-2; TRBD1 is a possible D gene (6 bases). The CDR3 totals 16 residues. Trimming left V 5 bases short and J 2 bases short, with 18 bases between. Germline V CDR1 and CDR2: MDHEN, SYDVKM. The DNA of the CDR3 is TGTGCCAGCAGTCTTACCCAGGACGGGACAAACTATGGCTACACCTTC. Protein product: CASSLTQDGTNYGYTF.

This clonotype was detected many times. The rearrangement joins TRBV20-1 to TRBJ2-7; 8 bases are a match to TRBD2. With 6 bases clipped from V and 3 bases from J, the junction kept 16 bases outside the gene matches. The germline V gene encodes CDR1 DFQATT and CDR2 SNEGSKA (reference sequence). The CDR3 runs 16 residues. The CDR3 DNA is TGCAGTGCCACATTGCTTAGCGGGGCCTATTTCTACGAGCAGTACTTC. It yields the protein CSATLLSGAYFYEQYF.